The entry below describes one T cell receptor beta chain. In the source study's methods: Reference gene primer amplification yielded estimated nucleated cell counts. Sequenced by immunoSEQ multiplex PCR; TCRdb stores in-frame clones only, minus some. That table supplies the V and J calls and clone size; D and trimming were determined from the DNA. The repertoire consists of approximately 92,000 clones, with 82% occurring once and the leading ten covering roughly 18%. This specimen belongs to a study of blood T cell repertoires in COVID-19. Study summary: T cells, B-cell-depleted T cells, or PBMCs provided the cDNA or gDNA that served as material.

The sequence was obtained from a man aged 80 or over with acute or convalescent COVID-19. The sequenced sample was peripheral blood.

In nucleotides, the CDR3 is TGTGCCAGCAAACTAGTCTTTACCGGGGAGCTGTTTTTT. This encodes CASKLVFTGELFF. The genes are TRBV5-8 and TRBJ2-2, with a weak D call TRBD2 (5 bases). CDR3 length: 13 amino acids. Trimming removed 6 bases from V and 5 bases from J, with 11 bases in between. Per the germline V gene, CDR1 is SGHTS and CDR2 is YDEGEE.